This is a list of T cell receptor beta chains from one sample in a study of shared clonotypes between healthy human individuals. Produced via immunoSEQ multiplex PCR; TCRdb's table is partial and in-frame only. The table records 2 million to 2.5 million clones, roughly 93% of them present only once. Sequencing used naive CD4+ T cells from PBMCs. The receptors were sampled from a young man in good health. Some clones in this sample may be carry-over from other donors' samples. Each CDR3 is given without its conserved first and last residue.

CDR3aa	v_gene	j_gene
ASTKGLGNYGYT	TRBV9	TRBJ1-2
ASSSNLPSYNEQF	TRBV5-1	TRBJ2-1
ASSAKSRDRENQPQH	TRBV11-3	TRBJ1-5
ASNGWGGNEQF	TRBV19	TRBJ2-1
ASSLVEGKGYT	TRBV7-9	TRBJ1-2
ASTPGRGQVGYGYT	TRBV7-2	TRBJ1-2
SVTGTGAYGYT	TRBV29-1	TRBJ1-2
ASRLTTNTEAF	TRBV6-5	TRBJ1-1
ASSLRQGAGETQY	TRBV7-9	TRBJ2-5
ASSVEAGRHGYT	TRBV9	TRBJ1-2
ASSIIVLSNQPQH	TRBV19	TRBJ1-5
ASSLVGIQETQY	TRBV5-1	TRBJ2-5
ASSLSLGNQPQH	TRBV27	TRBJ1-5
ASSLVSRDLYEQY	TRBV11-2	TRBJ2-7
ASSFQGGRETQY	TRBV6-5	TRBJ2-5
ASSQGYRAPAPSPLH	TRBV4-1	TRBJ1-6
ASSLVGQEGYEQY	TRBV7-9	TRBJ2-7
ASSSGFSGANVLT	TRBV7-3	TRBJ2-6
ASGFRQGAGDTQY	TRBV5-1	TRBJ2-3
ASSLAGGGSNSPLH	TRBV7-8	TRBJ1-6
ASSHDRVYEQY	TRBV2	TRBJ2-7
ASSTTGTGRTDTQY	TRBV9	TRBJ2-3
ASSTSRVSGTDTQY	TRBV5-4	TRBJ2-3
ASSDRRPTGKLNTEAF	TRBV6-4	TRBJ1-1
ASSPQAGAADTQY	TRBV5-1	TRBJ2-3
ASSLSGQMNTEAF	TRBV7-6	TRBJ1-1
ASSSVTGVYGYT	TRBV5-4	TRBJ1-2
ASSMNTEAF	TRBV6-5	TRBJ1-1
ASSEYSRILTYEQY	TRBV7-8	TRBJ2-7
ASRVAGNTDTQY	TRBV6-1	TRBJ2-3
SPRSFEAF	TRBV20-1	TRBJ1-1
ASSVQGAFGTDTQY	TRBV28	TRBJ2-3
ASSHPPASGRARIPGELF	TRBV2	TRBJ2-2
ARSGTSGRPKQETQY	TRBV5-3	TRBJ2-5
ASTGLAGVWEQF	TRBV19	TRBJ2-1
ASSLGDYGYT	TRBV28	TRBJ1-2
ASSLESAGTQY	TRBV7-2	TRBJ2-5
ASSFGRNSNQPQH	TRBV5-8	TRBJ1-5
ASSATGSSGANVLT	TRBV5-1	TRBJ2-6
ASSNKFGGLYEQY	TRBV19	TRBJ2-7
ASRSTGASEAF	TRBV28	TRBJ1-1
ASSLGTDSGANVLT	TRBV11-3	TRBJ2-6
ASSLTDLYGYT	TRBV11-2	TRBJ1-2
ATSRRQGLSYEQY	TRBV15	TRBJ2-7
ASSLSWSLTSAGNTIY	TRBV5-1	TRBJ1-3
ASSFPSGRVSEQF	TRBV11-2	TRBJ2-1
AISESRDIGLNTEAF	TRBV10-3	TRBJ1-1
ASPRGTGEFELWGTEAF	TRBV28	TRBJ1-1
ASSQQGSVREQY	TRBV5-4	TRBJ2-7
ASSLGDRASAAF	TRBV5-5	TRBJ1-1
AWSVLGGYEQY	TRBV30	TRBJ2-7
ASSPSGSSYEQY	TRBV13	TRBJ2-7
ASSASTGGILTGELF	TRBV19	TRBJ2-2
ASSQDGSYEQY	TRBV4-1	TRBJ2-7